A single sample gave rise to the 28 T cell receptor beta chains below, sequenced in a study of blood T cells in healthy people across ages. The use of a sample-barcoded 5' primer and a J-beta primer mix characterized a second PCR of roughly 7 to 12 cycles. From the 5' RACE reads, TCRdb called clonotypes with MiXCR, one entry per CDR3 protein. The sample lists 850,000 to 950,000 distinct CDR3 sequences, 25% to 35% occurring once. Sequenced material: blood. Receptors were obtained from a woman at least 80 years old in good health.

This clonotype came up many times. V and J are TRBV10-2 and TRBJ2-5; D may be TRBD1 or TRBD2 (6 bases each). Germline loops: CDR1 WSHSY, CDR2 SAAADI. The CDR3 sequence is 13 residues long. Trimming left V 9 bases short and J 6 bases short, with 17 bases between. The chain's CDR3 is CASRGAGGQTQYF. The CDR3 region has the DNA TGCGCCAGTCGTGGGGCTGGGGGGCAGACCCAGTACTTC.

This clonotype was seen many times. The gene calls are TRBV20-1 and TRBJ2-3, with 10 nucleotides matching TRBD2. The germline V gene encodes CDR1 DFQATT and CDR2 SNEGSKA (reference sequence). With V trimmed by 3 bases and J by 2 bases, 8 bases remained unmatched. The CDR3 has 16 amino acids. The CDR3 region has the DNA TGCAGTGCTAGGGCGCTAGCGGGGGTCCTCACAGATACGCAGTATTTT. The encoded protein is CSARALAGVLTDTQYF.

Only a few counts were recorded for this clonotype. CDR3 nucleotides: TGCGCCAGCAGCTCGAACTCAGGGGTGCAAGAGACCCAGTACTTC. As protein: CASSSNSGVQETQYF. This chain uses TRBV5-1 with TRBJ2-5; possible D gene TRBD1, 6 bases. Per germline, CDR1 SGHRS and CDR2 YFSETQ. This CDR3 comprises 15 residues. Trimming took off 3 bases at V and 2 bases at J, with 14 bases between the two ends.

This clonotype was picked up many times. DNA of the CDR3: TGCAGTGCTAGACTCGCCGATGAGCAGTTCTTC. Translating gives CSARLADEQFF. The chain carries TRBV20-1 and TRBJ2-1; D is uncertain. Trimming took off 2 bases at V and 8 bases at J, with 7 bases between the two ends. This CDR3 has 11 amino acids. CDR1 is DFQATT, CDR2 SNEGSKA, per germline (reference sequence).

This clonotype was observed a few times. Possible read error: a much larger clone is one base away. The genes are TRBV5-1 and TRBJ2-5, with TRBD1 identical over 8 bases. The CDR3 contains 15 residues. The germline CDR1 and CDR2 sequences are SGHRS and YFSETQ. J gave up 4 bases and V 4 bases, and 9 bases lay outside the gene matches. The CDR3 DNA reads as TGCGCCAGCAGCCAAAGGACAGGGACGGGAGAGACCCAGTACTTC. Its translation is CASSQRTGTGETQYF.

This clonotype was found many times. The junction does not match germline at one end; this may be a read error. The chain uses TRBV9 and TRBJ1-2, with D tentatively TRBD1 (6 bases). The CDR3 runs to 12 residues. Germline assignment: CDR1 SGDLS and CDR2 YYNGEE. The CDR3 is CASSPQGYDYTF. The CDR3, as DNA: TGTGCCAGCAGCCCCCAGGGGTATGACTACACCTTC.

This clonotype appeared a few times. The rearrangement links TRBV7-8 to TRBJ1-6, with TRBD1 identical over 7 bases. Germline V gene sequence: CDR1 SGHVS, CDR2 FQNEAQ. The V segment lost 8 bases and the J segment 6 bases; nucleotides outside the gene matches: 4. The CDR3 spans 13 residues. The chain's CDR3 is CASQTGFNSPLHF. As DNA, the CDR3 is TGTGCCAGCCAGACAGGGTTTAATTCACCCCTCCACTTT.

V usage is TRBV20-1 and J usage is TRBJ2-3; tentative D call: TRBD2 (6 bases). Germline-derived CDR1 and CDR2 are DFQATT and SNEGSKA (reference sequence). This CDR3 contains 15 residues. V was trimmed by 6 bases and J by 7 bases, leaving 23 bases between them. CDR3 protein: CSAIDRDSITHTQYF. CDR3 DNA sequence: TGCAGTGCAATTGATCGGGACTCCATTACCCATACGCAGTATTTT.

This clonotype turned up a few times. DNA for the CDR3: TGTGCCACCAGCGTACCGGGACCCCCTAATTCACCCCTCCACTTT. It encodes CATSVPGPPNSPLHF. This chain joins TRBV15 and TRBJ1-6, with D perhaps matching TRBD1 (5 bases). The CDR3 has 15 residues. V was cut by 5 bases and J by 6 bases, with 14 bases left in between. Per germline, CDR1 LNHNV and CDR2 YYDKDF (reference sequence).

The rearrangement uses TRBV4-3 and TRBJ1-1, with 7 positions matching TRBD1. The trim removed 3 bases at V and 0 bases at J, leaving 7 bases unmatched. This CDR3 is 16 amino acids long. CDR1 and CDR2 from the germline V gene are LGHNA and YSLEER. This CDR3 is CASSQTTGHMNTEAFF. CDR3 sequence (DNA): TGCGCCAGCAGCCAGACGACAGGGCACATGAACACTGAAGCTTTCTTT.

This clonotype was detected only a few times. A much larger clonotype is one base distant, so this may be a read error. This chain connects TRBV12-3 or TRBV12-4 to TRBJ2-1, with a weak D call TRBD1 (5 bases). Trimming cost V 8 bases and J 0 bases, with 14 bases left between them. CDR3 length: 15 amino acids. The CDR3 coding sequence is TGTGCCAGCGGTCGGACACTAAGCTCCTACAATGAGCAGTTCTTC. Residues: CASGRTLSSYNEQFF.

The chain couples TRBV12-3 or TRBV12-4 to TRBJ1-2; 8 bases match TRBD1. The CDR3 spans 14 residues. V dropped 5 bases and J dropped 6; count of bases not matched to a gene: 8. The DNA of the CDR3 is TGTGCCAGCAGTCGCAAACAGGGGGAGCATGGCTACACCTTC. Its protein is CASSRKQGEHGYTF.

This clonotype occurred many times. The gene calls are TRBV18 and TRBJ2-5; no reliable D call. Germline CDR1 KGHSH, CDR2 LQKENI. The CDR3 is 12 amino acids. Trimming pared 8 bases from V and 4 bases from J, leaving 11 bases between. CDR3 coding DNA: TGTGCCAGCAGCCCGGTGGGAGAGACCCAGTACTTC. It specifies CASSPVGETQYF.

With regard to this clonotype: A read error may explain this, as a much larger clone is one base away. The gene calls are TRBV7-2 and TRBJ2-1; weak D call: TRBD2 (6 bases). Germline-derived CDR1 and CDR2 are SGHTA and FQGNSA. The CDR3 is 12 residues long. The CDR3 bases are TGTGCCAGCAGCTTAACGGGGGAAGAGCAGTCCTTC. Its translation: CASSLTGEEQSF. The variable domain in full, completed from reference TRBV7-2 and TRBJ2-1, reads GAGVSQSPSNKVTEKGKDVELRCDPISGHTALYWYRQSLGQGLEFLIYFQGNSAPDKSGLPSDRFSAERTGGSVSTLTIQRTQQEDSAVYLCASSLTGEEQSFGPGTRLTVL.

This clonotype was observed many times. The rearrangement links TRBV6-5 to TRBJ2-7; tentatively, D is TRBD1 (5 bases). V lost 5 bases and J lost 3, with 17 bases in between. Germline CDR1 and CDR2: MNHEY and SVGAGI. CDR3 length equals 15 residues. The DNA of the CDR3 is TGTGCCAGCAGTGACAGCCCGGTGGCTTACTACGAGCAGTACTTC. This sequence encodes CASSDSPVAYYEQYF.

This clonotype has a handful of counts. The rearrangement uses TRBV6-2 or TRBV6-3 and TRBJ2-3, with 9 bases aligning to TRBD1. The V segment lost 8 bases and the J segment 6 bases; nucleotides outside the gene matches: 15. Germline V gene sequence: CDR1 MNHEY, CDR2 SVGEGT. This CDR3 has 16 amino acids. The DNA for the CDR3 is TGTGCCAGCGGTGACCCCGGGACAGGGCAGGGGGATACGCAGTATTTT. This codes for CASGDPGTGQGDTQYF.

This clonotype was found many times. The chain links TRBV12-3 or TRBV12-4 to TRBJ2-7; D assignment may be TRBD1 or TRBD2 (7 bases each). The CDR3 runs 14 residues. Trimming pared 8 bases from V and 2 bases from J, leaving 16 bases between. The CDR3 is CASRTSGTAYEQYF. The CDR3 DNA is TGTGCCAGCCGTACCAGCGGGACAGCCTACGAGCAGTACTTC.

Ten or more counts support this clonotype. The chain is built from TRBV5-1 and TRBJ2-1, with 10 positions matching TRBD1. The CDR3 extends over 13 amino acids. Germline trimming cut 4 bases from V and 15 bases from J; bases unmatched to any gene: 10. Germline-derived CDR1 and CDR2 are SGHRS and YFSETQ. The CDR3 DNA reads TGCGCCAGCAGCACGGGACAGGGGTTTCGGTCGTTCTTC. Amino acid sequence: CASSTGQGFRSFF.

This clonotype was seen many times. The chain has TRBV20-1 and TRBJ2-5; 12 nucleotides agree with TRBD2. V lost 4 bases and J lost 5; bases outside the gene matches: 5. The CDR3 length is 14 residues. Germline assignment: CDR1 DFQATT and CDR2 SNEGSKA (reference sequence). As DNA, the CDR3 is TGCAGTGCTACACTAGCGGGGGGAGGGGAGACCCAGTACTTC. This encodes CSATLAGGGETQYF.

This clonotype was observed many times. This chain joins TRBV27 and TRBJ2-1, with no clear D. Looked up from germline, CDR1 is MNHEY and CDR2 is SMNVEV (reference sequence). This CDR3 is built from 14 residues. V lost 3 bases, J lost 4 bases, and 10 bases lay in between. The CDR3 loop reads CASSFQAPYNEQFF. The CDR3 DNA sequence: TGTGCCAGCAGTTTCCAGGCTCCATACAATGAGCAGTTCTTC.

This clonotype was counted a single time. This may arise from a read error, as a much more abundant clone is one base away. The V call is TRBV5-6, the J call TRBJ2-3, with D possibly TRBD2 on 5 matching bases. The germline V gene has CDR1 SGHDT and CDR2 YYEEEE. The V end was cut by 5 bases, the J end by 2 bases, with 15 bases between. This CDR3 comprises 15 residues. The CDR3 region is CASSLEGLYTDTQYF. The CDR3 coding sequence is TGTGCCAGCAGTCTTGAGGGTTTGTACACAGATACGCAGTATTTT. Variable domain in full (rest from reference TRBV5-6 and TRBJ2-3): DAGVTQSPTHLIKTRGQQVTLRCSPKSGHDTVSWYQQALGQGPQFIFQYYEEEERQRGNFPDRFSGHQFPNYSSELNVNALLLGDSALYLCASSLEGLYTDTQYFGPGTRLTVL.

The chain combines TRBV12-3 or TRBV12-4 with TRBJ1-1; no firm D call. Between the trimmed V and J ends, which lost 7 bases and 6 bases, there was a span of 18 bases. CDR3 length: 14 amino acids. The CDR3 region has the DNA TGTGCCAGCACCCTCTATCGGGGAGGGTCTGAAGCTTTCTTT. Its translation: CASTLYRGGSEAFF.

This clonotype was observed at least ten times. The chain employs TRBV7-2 and TRBJ2-6, with D unresolved. Germline CDR1 SGHTA, CDR2 FQGNSA. Trimming stripped 0 bases from V and 0 bases from J, with 9 bases between. The CDR3 extends over 17 amino acids. The CDR3 region is CASSLAGLTSGANVLTF. The CDR3 region has the DNA TGTGCCAGCAGCTTAGCTGGCCTTACCTCTGGGGCCAACGTCCTGACTTTC.

The chain combines TRBV6-5 with TRBJ2-7, with TRBD2 as a possible D gene (5 bases). V gave up 6 bases and J gave up 9 bases, with 15 bases separating them. This CDR3 is 12 amino acids long. The germline CDR1 and CDR2 sequences are MNHEY and SVGAGI. The CDR3 region is CASSSPWGVQYF. The CDR3 DNA reads as TGTGCCAGCAGCTCCCCCTGGGGAGTGCAGTACTTC.

This clonotype was recorded at least ten times. This chain joins TRBV11-3 and TRBJ2-3; D unclear. There are 16 residues in the CDR3. CDR1 and CDR2 from the germline V gene are SGHNT and YENEEA. Trimming cost V 2 bases and J 1 base, with 13 bases left between them. For the CDR3, the DNA is TGTGCCAGCAGCTTACCAGTGGGCGGTCGCACAGATACGCAGTATTTT. It translates to CASSLPVGGRTDTQYF.

The table lists this clonotype with a few counts. The rearrangement links TRBV6-1 to TRBJ1-6, with 10 bases fitting TRBD1. Trimming removed 6 bases from V and 7 bases from J; junction bases left unmatched: 6. CDR1 and CDR2 (germline): MNHNS, SASEGT. The CDR3 has 15 residues. The CDR3 here is CASREPGQGNSPLHF. CDR3 sequence (DNA): TGTGCCAGCAGGGAGCCGGGACAGGGGAATTCACCCCTCCACTTT.

This clonotype was found many times. J is TRBJ1-5 and V is TRBV20-1; D is ambiguous. Looked up from germline, CDR1 is DFQATT and CDR2 is SNEGSKA (reference sequence). V was clipped by 0 bases and J by 0 bases, with 6 bases between them. This CDR3 comprises 14 residues. CDR3 coding DNA: TGCAGTGCTAGAGATAGGAATAGCAATCAGCCCCAGCATTTT. Encoded protein: CSARDRNSNQPQHF.

V and J are TRBV7-2 and TRBJ1-1; D may be TRBD1 (5 bases). CDR3 size: 14 residues. The V end lost 5 bases, the J end lost 6 bases, and 16 bases lay between the germline ends. CDR1 and CDR2 from the germline V gene are SGHTA and FQGNSA. The CDR3 loop is CASSQRQFNAEAFF. The CDR3 coding sequence is TGTGCCAGCAGCCAAAGACAGTTTAACGCTGAAGCTTTCTTT.